The 21 T cell receptor beta chains below were found in one sample sequenced in a study of blood T cell repertoires in COVID-19. Clones were sequenced by immunoSEQ multiplex PCR, and TCRdb holds only the in-frame ones, with some missing. This repertoire shows some 210,000 clones, approximately 90% found once; its top ten account for more than 4.5%. What was sequenced was peripheral blood. The receptors stem from a woman aged 40-49 years with acute or convalescent COVID-19.

The rearrangement links TRBV18 to TRBJ2-3, with 7 bases that match TRBD1. CDR3 length equals 17 residues. Germline-derived CDR1 and CDR2 are KGHSH and LQKENI. With V trimmed by 3 bases and J by 3 bases, 12 bases remained unmatched. CDR3 sequence reads: CASSPAVLAGGTDTQYF. The CDR3 DNA reads as TGTGCCAGCTCACCGGCAGTCTTGGCAGGGGGAACAGATACGCAGTATTTT.

The gene calls are TRBV3-1 (or the pseudogene TRBV3-2) and TRBJ1-2; TRBD1 agrees at 7 bases. With V trimmed by 3 bases and J by 5 bases, 6 bases remained unmatched. The CDR3 has 14 residues. Germline assignment: CDR1 LGHDT and CDR2 YNNKEL (reference sequence). The CDR3 sequence: CASSHDQGEYGYTF. In nucleotides, the CDR3 is TGTGCCAGCAGCCATGACCAGGGGGAATATGGCTACACCTTC.

The V call is TRBV28, the J call TRBJ1-1; D is undetermined. Germline CDR1 and CDR2: MDHEN and SYDVKM. The CDR3 sequence is 14 residues long. With 3 bases removed from V and 1 base from J, the gap between germline ends came to 9 bases. This chain's CDR3 is CASSFVLSNTEAFF. The CDR3 DNA follows: TGTGCCAGCAGTTTCGTCTTGTCGAACACTGAAGCTTTCTTT.

The chain employs TRBV4-1 and TRBJ1-1; a weak D match, TRBD1 (6 bases). The CDR3 has 14 residues. The V end lost 1 base, the J end lost 6 bases, and 12 bases lay between the germline ends. Germline assignment: CDR1 MGHRA and CDR2 YSYEKL. This CDR3 is CASSQVGAKPEAFF. The CDR3 nucleotides are TGCGCCAGCAGCCAAGTGGGGGCTAAGCCTGAAGCTTTCTTT.

V is TRBV7-9 and J is TRBJ1-1, with D possibly TRBD1 on 6 matching bases. This CDR3 spans 14 amino acids. Trimming pared 1 base from V and 3 bases from J, leaving 9 bases between. CDR1 is SEHNR and CDR2 is FQNEAQ in the germline V gene (reference sequence). CDR3 DNA: TGTGCCAGCAGCTTAGTAGGGGGAGACACTGAAGCTTTCTTT. It is translated as CASSLVGGDTEAFF.

The J gene is TRBJ2-2, the V gene TRBV19, with D maybe TRBD2 (6 bases). This CDR3 comprises 17 residues. The V end lost 2 bases, the J end lost 3 bases, and 16 bases lay between the germline ends. The germline CDR1 and CDR2 sequences are LNHDA and SQIVND (reference sequence). The CDR3 nucleotides are TGTGCCAGTAGTATAACGAGAGCGGGCCGGTACACCGGGGAGCTGTTTTTT. The encoded protein is CASSITRAGRYTGELFF.

The CDR3 DNA is TGTGCCAGCAGCCAAGAAGGCCGGGTGGACAGTTCGGACATTCAGTACTTC. It specifies CASSQEGRVDSSDIQYF. The chain recombines TRBV3-1 (or the pseudogene TRBV3-2) with TRBJ2-4; D might be TRBD1 (6 bases). CDR1 is LGHDT, CDR2 YNNKEL, per germline (reference sequence). CDR3 length: 17 amino acids. With 0 bases removed from V and 8 bases from J, the gap between germline ends came to 20 bases.

This clone appeared a few times. The chain has TRBV18 and TRBJ1-1; D might be TRBD1 (5 bases). V was cut by 4 bases and J by 2 bases, with 8 bases left in between. The CDR3 consists of 13 residues. Germline V gene data show CDR1 as KGHSH and CDR2 as LQKENI. The CDR3 loop reads CASSLQENTEAFF. CDR3 nucleotide sequence: TGTGCCAGCTCACTACAGGAAAACACTGAAGCTTTCTTT.

This CDR3 reads CASSWGDSNNQPQHF. The CDR3 DNA reads TGTGCCAGCAGTTGGGGGGACAGCAACAATCAGCCCCAGCATTTT. This chain links TRBV7-9 with TRBJ1-5, with 7 bases fitting TRBD1. Losses at the gene ends were 6 bases for V and 3 bases for J; bases not matched to a gene: 8. The CDR3 is 15 amino acids. Germline V CDR1 and CDR2: SEHNR, FQNEAQ (reference sequence).

The J gene is TRBJ2-7, the V gene TRBV3-1 (or the pseudogene TRBV3-2); a weak D match, TRBD1 (5 bases). The CDR3 runs to 16 residues. The V end was cut by 6 bases, the J end by 2 bases, with 20 bases between. Germline assignment: CDR1 LGHDT and CDR2 YNNKEL (reference sequence). The CDR3 loop is CASRHRSMARPYEQYV. CDR3 DNA: TGTGCCAGCAGACACAGGTCAATGGCTCGGCCCTACGAGCAGTACGTC.

The chain is built from TRBV7-8 and TRBJ2-2; 9 bases map to TRBD2. Germline trimming cut 5 bases from V and 1 base from J; bases unmatched to any gene: 8. From germline, CDR1 is SGHVS and CDR2 FQNEAQ. This CDR3 has 17 residues. The DNA for the CDR3 is TGTGCCAGCAGCCCTAGGCCTAGCGGGGTGAACACCGGGGAGCTGTTTTTT. This translates into CASSPRPSGVNTGELFF.

The genes are TRBV24-1 and TRBJ2-1; 13 bases fit TRBD2. Per germline, CDR1 KGHDR and CDR2 SFDVKD. The CDR3 loop spans 19 amino acids. Unmatched junction bases numbered 9, after V lost 5 bases and J lost 0 bases. The CDR3 region is CATSVPGLAGSSSYNEQFF. In DNA, the CDR3 is TGTGCCACCAGTGTACCGGGACTAGCGGGGTCGAGCTCCTACAATGAGCAGTTCTTC.

This chain connects TRBV2 to TRBJ2-7; D might be TRBD1 (6 bases). V was shortened by 5 bases and J by 1 base, with 12 bases between the two germline ends. CDR1 SNHLY and CDR2 FYNNEI come from the germline V gene. The CDR3 is 14 amino acids. CDR3 amino acids: CASSRDTLSYEQYV. Written as DNA, the CDR3 is TGTGCCAGCAGTAGGGACACCTTGTCCTACGAGCAGTACGTC.

This clone was counted once. The V gene is TRBV5-4, the J gene TRBJ1-3; D is unclear. Germline values: CDR1 SGHNT, CDR2 YYREEE (reference sequence). The V and J ends lost 0 bases and 4 bases respectively, with 20 bases between them. CDR3 length: 18 residues. The CDR3 DNA sequence: TGTGCCAGCAGCTTGGGAGCAGGCCGCCGAAGGTCGGGAAACACCATATATTTT. Protein sequence: CASSLGAGRRRSGNTIYF.

This chain connects TRBV5-1 to TRBJ1-1, with a possible D match to TRBD1 (5 bases). Germline V lookup: CDR1 SGHRS, CDR2 YFSETQ. The CDR3 is made up of 13 amino acids. V was cut by 3 bases and J by 1 base, with 7 bases left in between. CDR3 amino acids: CASSSQGNTEAFF. In DNA, the CDR3 is TGCGCCAGCAGCTCGCAGGGGAACACTGAAGCTTTCTTT.

This clone was detected a few times. The gene calls are TRBV30 and TRBJ1-3, with TRBD1 as a possible D gene (6 bases). Germline V gene data show CDR1 as GTSNPN and CDR2 as SVGIG (reference sequence). V was clipped by 4 bases and J by 2 bases, with 12 bases between them. This CDR3 has 14 amino acids. The CDR3 region has the DNA TGTGCCTGGAATCAGGGGAGGGCTGGAAACACCATATATTTT. This translates into CAWNQGRAGNTIYF. The variable domain in full, with the rest retrieved from reference TRBV30 and TRBJ1-3, is SQTIHQWPATLVQPVGSPLSLECTVEGTSNPNLYWYRQAAGRGLQLLFYSVGIGQISSEVPQNLSASRPQDRQFILSSKKLLLSDSGFYLCAWNQGRAGNTIYFGEGSWLTVV.

This chain uses TRBV4-1 with TRBJ2-5; 10 bases fit TRBD2. Germline CDR1 and CDR2: MGHRA and YSYEKL. V shed 4 bases and J 1 base; nucleotides not matched to a gene: 6. This CDR3 spans 16 amino acids. This CDR3 is CASSRTSGPPQETQYF. The DNA for the CDR3 is TGCGCCAGCAGCCGGACTAGCGGACCACCCCAAGAGACCCAGTACTTC.

The genes are TRBV2 and TRBJ2-1; tentatively, D is TRBD1 (5 bases). V was clipped by 6 bases and J by 7 bases, with 10 bases between them. The CDR3 extends over 12 amino acids. Per the germline V gene, CDR1 is SNHLY and CDR2 is FYNNEI. In DNA, the CDR3 is TGTGCCAGCAGCGTAGACAGAAATGAGCAGTTCTTC. Its protein is CASSVDRNEQFF. Using reference TRBV2 and TRBJ2-1 for the parts outside the CDR3, the full variable domain is EPEVTQTPSHQVTQMGQEVILRCVPISNHLYFYWYRQILGQKVEFLVSFYNNEISEKSEIFDDQFSVERPDGSNFTLKIRSTKLEDSAMYFCASSVDRNEQFFGPGTRLTVL.

The chain combines TRBV18 with TRBJ1-4; perhaps TRBD1 as D (6 bases). The V gene's germline CDR1 is KGHSH and CDR2 LQKENI. V lost 3 bases to trimming and J lost 6 bases, with 8 bases between them. This CDR3 contains 13 residues. This CDR3 is CASSPSGDEKLFF. CDR3 nucleotides: TGTGCCAGCTCACCTTCAGGGGATGAAAAACTGTTTTTT.

This chain uses TRBV10-3 with TRBJ1-6; no clear D. Trimming pared 4 bases from V and 5 bases from J, leaving 6 bases between. CDR3 length equals 13 residues. Germline CDR1 is ENHRY and CDR2 is SYGVKD. CDR3 protein: CAISVGNNSPLHF. As DNA, the CDR3 is TGTGCCATCAGTGTCGGGAATAATTCACCCCTCCACTTT.

This clone was recorded only once. The CDR3, as DNA: TGTGCCAGCAGTTTTGGGGGTGCGGGGCAGCCCCAGCATTTT. It is translated as CASSFGGAGQPQHF. The rearrangement uses TRBV27 and TRBJ1-5, with D perhaps matching TRBD1 (5 bases). Trimming shortened V by 3 bases and J by 7 bases, and 13 bases separated the two germline ends. The germline CDR1 and CDR2 sequences are MNHEY and SMNVEV (reference sequence). The CDR3 covers 14 residues.